These 17 T cell receptor beta chains originate from one sample sequenced in a study of blood T cells in healthy people across ages. PCR was performed a second time for about 6 to 11 cycles using a sample-barcoded 5' primer and a J-beta primer mix. One entry per CDR3 protein results from TCRdb running MiXCR on the 5' RACE reads. The sample comprises about 720,000 distinct CDR3 sequences, approximately 21% of which are singletons, and around 21% rests with the top ten. Sample: blood. Receptors originate from a man aged 65 to 79 in good health.

This clonotype appeared a few times. The gene calls are TRBV29-1 and TRBJ1-1; unclear D gene. CDR1 is SQVTM, CDR2 ANQGSEA, per germline. Deletions cut 4 bases from V and 6 bases from J, with 12 bases between. CDR3 length: 12 amino acids. CDR3 bases: TGCAGCGTTGCTTGGAGGAGGCCTGAAGCTTTCTTT. It is translated as CSVAWRRPEAFF. The variable domain in full, completed from reference TRBV29-1 and TRBJ1-1, reads SAVISQKPSRDICQRGTSLTIQCQVDSQVTMMFWYRQQPGQSLTLIATANQGSEATYESGFVIDKFPISRPNLTFSTLTVSNMSPEDSSIYLCSVAWRRPEAFFGQGTRLTVV.

V usage is TRBV5-1 and J usage is TRBJ2-2; no clear D gene. Between the trimmed V and J ends, which lost 0 bases and 1 base, there was a span of 7 bases. The CDR3 runs 15 residues. The germline CDR1 and CDR2 sequences are SGHRS and YFSETQ. The CDR3 coding sequence is TGCGCCAGCAGCTTGGGACATAAGAACACCGGGGAGCTGTTTTTT. It encodes CASSLGHKNTGELFF.

A note on this clonotype: The junction and the germline gene differ at one end; a read error may be behind it. This sequence joins TRBV6-5 and TRBJ2-7, with a weak D call TRBD2 (6 bases). The CDR3 consists of 14 residues. CDR1 and CDR2 from the germline V gene are MNHEY and SVGAGI. Here the CDR3 reads CVSSYSEVAAEQYF. DNA for the CDR3: TGTGTCAGCAGTTACTCTGAGGTAGCGGCCGAGCAGTACTTC.

The chain uses TRBV6-5 and TRBJ2-3, with 8 bases that match TRBD2. The V gene's germline CDR1 is MNHEY and CDR2 SVGAGI. CDR3 size: 16 residues. Germline trimming cut 2 bases from V and 2 bases from J; bases unmatched to any gene: 6. The CDR3 is CASSYGAGGPTDTQYF. The CDR3 DNA reads TGTGCCAGCAGTTACGGCGCGGGAGGCCCCACAGATACGCAGTATTTT.

In this sample, this clonotype turned up many times. The rearrangement uses TRBV12-3 or TRBV12-4 and TRBJ2-4, with 7 bases aligning to TRBD2. After removal of 3 bases from V and 9 bases from J, the junction contained 2 bases not matched to a gene. The CDR3 runs 12 residues. For the CDR3, the DNA is TGTGCCAGCAGTTTGGGGGGGTTCATTCAGTACTTC. It codes for CASSLGGFIQYF.

This clonotype was counted at least ten times. The chain uses TRBV5-1 and TRBJ2-4; possible D gene TRBD1, 5 bases. Trimming pared 0 bases from V and 5 bases from J, leaving 12 bases between. There are 15 residues in the CDR3. Germline CDR1 is SGHRS and CDR2 is YFSETQ. CDR3 protein: CASSLERGWENIQYF. Written as DNA, the CDR3 is TGCGCCAGCAGCTTGGAAAGGGGCTGGGAAAACATTCAGTACTTC. Drawing the rest from reference TRBV5-1 and TRBJ2-4, the complete variable domain is KAGVTQTPRYLIKTRGQQVTLSCSPISGHRSVSWYQQTPGQGLQFLFEYFSETQRNKGNFPGRFSGRQFSNSRSEMNVSTLELGDSALYLCASSLERGWENIQYFGAGTRLSVL.

With regard to this clonotype: Possible read error: a much larger clone is one base away. This sequence joins TRBV21-1 and TRBJ1-1. TRBV21-1 is given as a pseudogene. The CDR3 totals 10 residues. CDR3 sequence reads: CAETRTEALF. The CDR3 DNA reads as TGTGCCGAGACCCGAACTGAAGCTCTCTTT.

The gene calls are TRBV11-2 and TRBJ1-4; D is undetermined. Germline CDR1 is SGHAT and CDR2 is FQNNGV. V was pared by 7 bases and J by 2 bases, with 5 bases between. There are 12 residues in the CDR3. As DNA, the CDR3 is TGTGCCAGCATGGGGACTAATGAAAAACTGTTTTTT. It yields the protein CASMGTNEKLFF.

This clonotype was seen a few times. It is likely a read error, because the conserved phenylalanine at the end of the CDR3 is missing. The rearrangement links TRBV20-1 to TRBJ2-3; D is unresolved. This CDR3 is built from 13 residues. Trimming removed 2 bases at V and 6 bases at J, with 12 bases between. Germline V gene lookup returns CDR1 DFQATT and CDR2 SNEGSKA (reference sequence). The DNA of the CDR3 is TGCAGTGCTAGATCCAACAACCCCGATACGCAGTATCTT. This encodes CSARSNNPDTQYL.

About this clonotype itself: A read error may account for a junction end that differs from germline. This chain connects TRBV5-6 to TRBJ1-5; 10 nucleotides align to TRBD1. Per germline, CDR1 SGHDT and CDR2 YYEEEE. The CDR3 totals 16 residues. This chain's CDR3 is CACSLTGGLSNQPQHF. The CDR3 region has the DNA TGTGCCTGCAGCTTGACAGGGGGCCTAAGCAATCAGCCCCAGCATTTT. Variable domain in full (rest from reference TRBV5-6 and TRBJ1-5): DAGVTQSPTHLIKTRGQQVTLRCSPKSGHDTVSWYQQALGQGPQFIFQYYEEEERQRGNFPDRFSGHQFPNYSSELNVNALLLGDSALYLCACSLTGGLSNQPQHFGDGTRLSIL.

This clonotype was recorded a few times. J is TRBJ2-3 and V is TRBV12-3 or TRBV12-4; TRBD2 is a possible D gene (5 bases). The length of the CDR3 is 13 residues. The V and J ends lost 3 bases and 10 bases respectively, with 14 bases between them. CDR3 bases: TGTGCCAGCAGTTTTCGGACTGCTAAGCCGCAGTATTTT. Translating it yields CASSFRTAKPQYF.

This clonotype was seen only a few times. This sequence joins TRBV7-8 and TRBJ2-2; 7 bases fit TRBD1. There are 15 residues in the CDR3. The trim removed 2 bases at V and 7 bases at J, leaving 7 bases unmatched. Looked up from germline, CDR1 is SGHVS and CDR2 is FQNEAQ. CDR3 loop: CASSLLDRVVGELFF. The CDR3 DNA sequence: TGTGCCAGCAGCTTACTAGACAGGGTGGTCGGGGAGCTGTTTTTT. Full variable domain (rest looked up from reference TRBV7-8 and TRBJ2-2): GAGVSQSPRYKVAKRGQDVALRCDPISGHVSLFWYQQALGQGPEFLTYFQNEAQLDKSGLPSDRFFAERPEGSVSTLKIQRTQQEDSAVYLCASSLLDRVVGELFFGEGSRLTVL.

The genes are TRBV29-1 and TRBJ2-2; D may be TRBD1 or TRBD2 (6 bases each). Germline V gene sequence: CDR1 SQVTM, CDR2 ANQGSEA. This CDR3 comprises 14 residues. V was cut by 4 bases and J by 1 base, with 10 bases left in between. CDR3 sequence (DNA): TGCAGCGTTGCGGGGGCCCTGAACACCGGGGAGCTGTTTTTT. This encodes CSVAGALNTGELFF.

The chain employs TRBV5-1 and TRBJ2-3; 11 bases map to TRBD2. Germline CDR1 reads SGHRS; CDR2 reads YFSETQ. This CDR3 contains 16 residues. J lost 2 bases, V lost 1 base, and 3 bases had no gene match. The CDR3 DNA is TGCGCCAGCAGCTTGCTACTAGCGGGAGCCACAGATACGCAGTATTTT. Residues: CASSLLLAGATDTQYF.

This clonotype was recorded a few times. The chain links TRBV14 to TRBJ2-5; D may correspond to TRBD1 or TRBD2 (5 bases each). Judging by the DNA end, TRBJ2-7 fits better; the J call may be wrong. The CDR3 covers 15 residues. Germline lookup yields CDR1 SGHDN and CDR2 FVKESK. CDR3 residues: CASSQVGPSGYEQYV. Written as DNA, the CDR3 is TGTGCCAGCAGCCAAGTGGGACCCAGTGGATACGAGCAGTACGTC.

The chain combines TRBV12-3 or TRBV12-4 with TRBJ1-2; D might be TRBD1 (5 bases). The V gene lost 8 bases and the J gene lost 2 bases, with 15 bases spanning the gap. The CDR3 consists of 14 residues. DNA of the CDR3: TGTGCCAGCGCTTTCCGGGGGTGGAACTATGGCTACACCTTC. Its translation: CASAFRGWNYGYTF.

V usage is TRBV5-1 and J usage is TRBJ2-3; D is unclear. Trimming pared 2 bases from V and 5 bases from J, leaving 6 bases between. The CDR3 covers 12 residues. Germline V gene sequence: CDR1 SGHRS, CDR2 YFSETQ. The DNA of the CDR3 is TGCGCCAGCAGCTTAAACCAAGATACGCAGTATTTT. Protein: CASSLNQDTQYF.